This T cell receptor (beta chain) was sequenced in a study of T cells after yellow fever vaccination (dated by TCRdb to the late 2010s). Context from the whole study: Libraries from fractions with low cell numbers were prepared with the SMART-Seq v4 Ultra Low Input RNA kit. Bulk TCR alpha and beta repertoires were sequenced longitudinally to track T-cell clones before and after primary and booster YFV17D yellow fever vaccination. Blood was collected at multiple timepoints before and after primary and secondary immunization, and bulk PBMC replicates and cell subsets were isolated. The cohort comprised two healthy male donors, one aged 18 to 30 and one aged 30 to 40 years.

This clonotype was found a few times. Its antigen has not been determined. No per-base quality is available; no much larger clone lies one base away. The CDR3, cysteine through phenylalanine, is 15 amino acids long. The only DNA kept is the CDR3, 45 bases in frame from the first base. Trimming costs V 0 bases and J 3 bases, and their ends lie 12 bases apart. CDR1 and CDR2, looked up from the germline V gene, are SGHTS and YDEGEE. According to the study, the label for this sample's treatment or condition signals: live attenuated yellow fever vaccine strain. A standard Ficoll-Paque protocol was used to isolate PBMCs from peripheral blood. CD4 and CD8 T-cell fractions were isolated with Dynabeads CD4 and CD8 positive selection kits. RNA was extracted with TriZol from bulk PBMCs, CD4 and CD8 fractions, and dextramer-positive and dextramer-negative fractions. Broader findings and caveats from the paper: Compared with the primary T-cell response, the secondary T-cell response was faster but weaker, reaching its peak on day 5 rather than on day 15. After the booster, most clones that had expanded after primary vaccination were detected again (approximately 95% of CD4 and around nine tenths of CD8), suggesting broad maintenance of memory. A small fraction of clonotypes showed up in both the CD4 and CD8 compartments, probably as a result of convergent recombination. Only a couple of donors were included in the study, so the extent to which the findings can be generalized is limited. FACS-sorted repertoires could contain abundant contaminating clonotypes from the bulk population, so computational filtering was required.

TCRdb names Illumina NovaSeq 6000 as the instrument used. TCR cDNA was synthesized by 5'RACE template switching, which introduced a universal primer site and unique molecular identifiers. Priming for cDNA synthesis came from both the TCR alpha and TCR beta constant segments. Library amplification involved two PCR steps, and the second step added sample barcodes and sequencing adapters. Libraries were sequenced on Illumina HiSeq 2500 (2x100 bp) or NovaSeq (2x150 bp). Processing in the source paper ran as follows. Reads were demultiplexed and collapsed into UMI consensus sequences with MIGEC, and V(D)J alignment was performed with MiXCR. Vaccine-responding clonotypes were identified with edgeR using replicate PBMC samples, with FDR below 0.01 and a log2 fold change above 5 up to day 15 being required. Each bulk clonotype received a CD4 or CD8 identity based on whether the sequenced CD4 or CD8 repertoire contained that clonotype at higher abundance. The raw public data were reprocessed by TCRdb itself: fastp quality trimming at Q25, MiXCR clonotype calling, in-frame beta chains only. Rows with a matching CDR3 protein are joined into one entry that keeps the most common DNA and genes. The V and J calls and clone size come from TCRdb's table, not from the authors' own analysis. The sample table shows hundreds of thousands of distinct CDR3 sequences, and roughly an eighth are seen once. 2.5% to 4% of the sample belongs to the ten largest clones.

Sequenced here: CD4+ T cells sorted from PBMCs, sampled 15 days after the yellow fever booster vaccination. The rearrangement combines TRBV5-8 with TRBJ1-2; a confident D gene designation cannot be given. The receptor's source is a man younger than 35 who received the YFV17D yellow fever vaccine. The sequenced DNA is TGTGCCAGCAGCTTGGGTGGGCCGGACGACTATGGCTACACCTTC. Its coded protein is CASSLGGPDDYGYTF.